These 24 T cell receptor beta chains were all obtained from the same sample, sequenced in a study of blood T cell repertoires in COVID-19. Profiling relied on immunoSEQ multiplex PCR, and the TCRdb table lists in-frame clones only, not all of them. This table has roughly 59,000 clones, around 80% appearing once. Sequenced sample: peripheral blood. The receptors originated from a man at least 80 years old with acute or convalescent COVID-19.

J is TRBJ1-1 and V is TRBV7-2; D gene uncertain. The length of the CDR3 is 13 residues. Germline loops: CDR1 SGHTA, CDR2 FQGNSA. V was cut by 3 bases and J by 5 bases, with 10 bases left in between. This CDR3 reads CASSFGVDTEAFF. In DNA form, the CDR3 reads TGTGCCAGCAGCTTCGGGGTGGATACTGAAGCTTTCTTT. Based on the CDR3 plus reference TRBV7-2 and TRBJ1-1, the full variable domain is GAGVSQSPSNKVTEKGKDVELRCDPISGHTALYWYRQSLGQGLEFLIYFQGNSAPDKSGLPSDRFSAERTGGSVSTLTIQRTQQEDSAVYLCASSFGVDTEAFFGQGTRLTVV.

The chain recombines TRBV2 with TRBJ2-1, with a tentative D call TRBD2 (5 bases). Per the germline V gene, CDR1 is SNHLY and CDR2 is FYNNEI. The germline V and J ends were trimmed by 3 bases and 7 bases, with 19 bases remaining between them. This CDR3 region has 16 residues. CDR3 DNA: TGTGCCAGCAGTGATTCCTTGTCTAGCTGGAAGAATGAGCAGTTCTTC. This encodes CASSDSLSSWKNEQFF.

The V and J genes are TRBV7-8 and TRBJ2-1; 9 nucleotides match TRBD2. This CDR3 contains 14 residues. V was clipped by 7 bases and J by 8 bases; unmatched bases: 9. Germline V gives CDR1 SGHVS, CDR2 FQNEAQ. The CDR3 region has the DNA TGTGCCAGCACAGCGGGGGGCCCCCGGGATGAGCAGTTCTTC. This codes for CASTAGGPRDEQFF.

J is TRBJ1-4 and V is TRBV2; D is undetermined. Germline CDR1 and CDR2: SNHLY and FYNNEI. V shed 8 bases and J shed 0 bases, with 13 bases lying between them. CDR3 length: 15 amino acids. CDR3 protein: CASSLVGATNEKLFF. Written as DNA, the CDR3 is TGTGCCAGCTCCCTCGTGGGAGCAACTAATGAAAAACTGTTTTTT.

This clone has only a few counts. DNA for the CDR3: TGTGCCAGCAGCGTGTTCCCCGGGACAGGGGGCTTCGATGAGCAGTTCTTC. Translation: CASSVFPGTGGFDEQFF. V is TRBV9 and J is TRBJ2-1; 12 bases are a match to TRBD1. Losses at the gene ends were 2 bases for V and 8 bases for J; bases not matched to a gene: 11. The CDR3 contains 17 residues. From germline, CDR1 is SGDLS and CDR2 YYNGEE. Together with reference TRBV9 and TRBJ2-1, the CDR3 gives the full variable domain: DSGVTQTPKHLITATGQRVTLRCSPRSGDLSVYWYQQSLDQGLQFLIQYYNGEERAKGNILERFSAQQFPDLHSELNLSSLELGDSALYFCASSVFPGTGGFDEQFFGPGTRLTVL.

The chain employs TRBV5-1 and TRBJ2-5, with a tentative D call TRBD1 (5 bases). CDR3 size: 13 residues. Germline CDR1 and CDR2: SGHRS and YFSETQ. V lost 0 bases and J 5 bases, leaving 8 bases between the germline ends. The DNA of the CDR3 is TGCGCCAGCAGCTTGGTGGGGCGTGAGACCCAGTACTTC. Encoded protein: CASSLVGRETQYF.

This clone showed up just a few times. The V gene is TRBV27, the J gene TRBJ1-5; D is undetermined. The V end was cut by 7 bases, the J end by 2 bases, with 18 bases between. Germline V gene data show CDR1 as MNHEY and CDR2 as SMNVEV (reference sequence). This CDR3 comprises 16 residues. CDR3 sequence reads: CASTRRGPGGNQPQHF. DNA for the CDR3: TGTGCCAGCACCCGCCGAGGACCCGGGGGCAATCAGCCCCAGCATTTT.

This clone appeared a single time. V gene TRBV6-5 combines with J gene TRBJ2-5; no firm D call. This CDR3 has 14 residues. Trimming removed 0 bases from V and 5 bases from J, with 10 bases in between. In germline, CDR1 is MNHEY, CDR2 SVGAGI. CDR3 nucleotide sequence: TGTGCCAGCAGTTACTCCGCAGGTATTGAGACCCAGTACTTC. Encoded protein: CASSYSAGIETQYF.

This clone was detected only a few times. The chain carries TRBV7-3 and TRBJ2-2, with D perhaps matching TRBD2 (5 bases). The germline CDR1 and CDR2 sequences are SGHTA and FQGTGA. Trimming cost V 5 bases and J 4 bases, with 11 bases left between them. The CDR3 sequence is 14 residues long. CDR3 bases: TGTGCCAGCAGCCCCCTCCGGGGCACCGGGGAGCTGTTTTTT. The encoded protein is CASSPLRGTGELFF.

The CDR3 region has the DNA TGTGCCAGCAGCTACCCGGACAGGGGAAACTATGGCTACACCTTC. Translation: CASSYPDRGNYGYTF. This chain connects TRBV7-9 to TRBJ1-2; 9 positions match TRBD1. The germline V gene encodes CDR1 SEHNR and CDR2 FQNEAQ (reference sequence). This CDR3 spans 15 amino acids. V dropped 4 bases and J dropped 2; count of bases not matched to a gene: 5.

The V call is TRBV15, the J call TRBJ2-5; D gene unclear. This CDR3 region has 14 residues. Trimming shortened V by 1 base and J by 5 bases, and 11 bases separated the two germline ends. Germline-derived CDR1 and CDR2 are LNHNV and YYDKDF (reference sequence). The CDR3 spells CATSRGAQSETQYF. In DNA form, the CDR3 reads TGTGCCACCAGCAGAGGGGCTCAGTCGGAGACCCAGTACTTC.

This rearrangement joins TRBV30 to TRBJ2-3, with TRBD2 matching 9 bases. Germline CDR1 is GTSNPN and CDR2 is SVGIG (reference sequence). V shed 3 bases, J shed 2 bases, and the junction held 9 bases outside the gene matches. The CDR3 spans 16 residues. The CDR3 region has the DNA TGTGCCTGGAGCGAACTAGCGGGCATCATCACAGATACGCAGTATTTT. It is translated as CAWSELAGIITDTQYF.

CDR3 nucleotide sequence: TGTGCCACCAGCGGGACAGGGGGCCCGAATGCCGGGGAGCTGTTTTTT. It encodes CATSGTGGPNAGELFF. The genes are TRBV15 and TRBJ2-2; 12 nucleotides align to TRBD1. CDR1 and CDR2 from the germline V gene are LNHNV and YYDKDF (reference sequence). CDR3 length equals 16 residues. The junction had 7 bases not matched to a gene; V was cut back by 5 bases and J by 6 bases.

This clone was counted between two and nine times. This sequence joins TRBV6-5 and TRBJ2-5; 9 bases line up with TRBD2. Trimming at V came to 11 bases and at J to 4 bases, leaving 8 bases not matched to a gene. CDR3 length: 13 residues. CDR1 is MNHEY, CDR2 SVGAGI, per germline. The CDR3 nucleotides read TGTGCCTGTAGCGGGAGTTTCTTAGAGACCCAGTACTTC. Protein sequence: CACSGSFLETQYF.

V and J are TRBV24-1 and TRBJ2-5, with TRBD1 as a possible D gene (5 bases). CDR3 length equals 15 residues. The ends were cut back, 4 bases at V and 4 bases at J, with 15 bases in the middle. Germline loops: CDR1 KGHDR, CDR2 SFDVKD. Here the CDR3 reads CATSDPQGIGETQYF. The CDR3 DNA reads TGTGCCACCAGTGACCCTCAGGGAATAGGAGAGACCCAGTACTTC.

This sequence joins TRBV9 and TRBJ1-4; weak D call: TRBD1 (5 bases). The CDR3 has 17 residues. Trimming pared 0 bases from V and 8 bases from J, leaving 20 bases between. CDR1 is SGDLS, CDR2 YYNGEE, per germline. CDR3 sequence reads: CASSVGIRVGLDEKLFF. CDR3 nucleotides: TGTGCCAGCAGCGTAGGGATCAGGGTCGGGTTAGACGAAAAACTGTTTTTT.

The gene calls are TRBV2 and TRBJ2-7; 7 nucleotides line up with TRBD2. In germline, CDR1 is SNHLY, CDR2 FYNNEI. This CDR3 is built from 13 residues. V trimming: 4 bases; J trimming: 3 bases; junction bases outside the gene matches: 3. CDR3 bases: TGTGCCAGCAGTGCTAGGGAGGGCTACGAGCAGTACTTC. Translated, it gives CASSAREGYEQYF.

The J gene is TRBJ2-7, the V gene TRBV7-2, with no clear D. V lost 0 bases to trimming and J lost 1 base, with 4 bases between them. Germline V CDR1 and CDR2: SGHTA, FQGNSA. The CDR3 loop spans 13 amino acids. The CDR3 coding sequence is TGTGCCAGCAGCTTAGCGCGGTCCTACGAGCAGTACTTC. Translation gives CASSLARSYEQYF.

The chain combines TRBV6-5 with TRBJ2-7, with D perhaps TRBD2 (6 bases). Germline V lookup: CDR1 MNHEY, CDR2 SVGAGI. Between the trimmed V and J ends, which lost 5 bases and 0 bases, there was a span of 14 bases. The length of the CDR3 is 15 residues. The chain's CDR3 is CASSPVAGSSYEQYF. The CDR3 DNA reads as TGTGCCAGCAGTCCTGTGGCGGGGAGCTCCTACGAGCAGTACTTC.

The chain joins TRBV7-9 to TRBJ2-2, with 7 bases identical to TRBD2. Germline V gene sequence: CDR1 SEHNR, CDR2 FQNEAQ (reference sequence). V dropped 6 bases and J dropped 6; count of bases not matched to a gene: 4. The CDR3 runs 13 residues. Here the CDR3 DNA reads TGTGCCAGCAGAGGGGCGGGGGCCGGGGAGCTGTTTTTT. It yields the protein CASRGAGAGELFF.

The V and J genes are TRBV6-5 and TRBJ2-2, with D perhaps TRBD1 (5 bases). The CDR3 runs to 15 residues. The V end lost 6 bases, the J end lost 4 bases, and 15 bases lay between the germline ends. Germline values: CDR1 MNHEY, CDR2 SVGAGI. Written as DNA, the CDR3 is TGTGCCAGCAGAGCCCCAGGGCTCAGCACCGGGGAGCTGTTTTTT. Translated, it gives CASRAPGLSTGELFF.

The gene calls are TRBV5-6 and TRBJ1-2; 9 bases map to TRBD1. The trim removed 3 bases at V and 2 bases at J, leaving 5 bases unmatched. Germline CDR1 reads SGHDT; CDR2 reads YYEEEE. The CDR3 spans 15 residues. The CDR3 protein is CASSSTGGSNYGYTF. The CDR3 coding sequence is TGTGCCAGCAGCTCGACAGGGGGTTCCAACTATGGCTACACCTTC.

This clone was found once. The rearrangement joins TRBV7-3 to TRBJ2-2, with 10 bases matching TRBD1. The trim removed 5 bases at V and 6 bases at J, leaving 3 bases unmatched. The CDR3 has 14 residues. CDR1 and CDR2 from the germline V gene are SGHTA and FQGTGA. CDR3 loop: CASSPDRGPGELFF. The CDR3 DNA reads TGTGCCAGCAGCCCCGACAGGGGGCCCGGGGAGCTGTTTTTT.

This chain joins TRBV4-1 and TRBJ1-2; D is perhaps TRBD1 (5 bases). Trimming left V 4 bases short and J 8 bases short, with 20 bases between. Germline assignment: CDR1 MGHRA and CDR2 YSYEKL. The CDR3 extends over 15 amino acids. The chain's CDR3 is CASSLPWARAKGYTF. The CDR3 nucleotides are TGCGCCAGCAGCCTCCCCTGGGCCAGGGCCAAGGGCTACACCTTC.